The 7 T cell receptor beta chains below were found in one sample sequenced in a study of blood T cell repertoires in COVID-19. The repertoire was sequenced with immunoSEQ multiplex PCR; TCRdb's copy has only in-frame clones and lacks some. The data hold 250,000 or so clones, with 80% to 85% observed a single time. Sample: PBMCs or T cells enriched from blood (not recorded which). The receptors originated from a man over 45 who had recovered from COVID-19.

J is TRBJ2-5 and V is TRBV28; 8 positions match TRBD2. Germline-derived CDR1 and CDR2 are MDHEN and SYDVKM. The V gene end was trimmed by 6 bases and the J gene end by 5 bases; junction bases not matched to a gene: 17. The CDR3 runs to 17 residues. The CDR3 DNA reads TGTGCCAGCAGGGGCGTAGCGGGGACACAAGAGAGGGAGACCCAGTACTTC. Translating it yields CASRGVAGTQERETQYF.

CDR3 bases: TGCAGTGGGAGGGGAGATCACACCATATATTTT. Its protein product is CSGRGDHTIYF. This sequence joins TRBV20-1 and TRBJ1-3; perhaps TRBD1 as D (5 bases). The CDR3 runs to 11 residues. Trimming left V 7 bases short and J 8 bases short, with 12 bases between. Per the germline V gene, CDR1 is DFQATT and CDR2 is SNEGSKA (reference sequence).

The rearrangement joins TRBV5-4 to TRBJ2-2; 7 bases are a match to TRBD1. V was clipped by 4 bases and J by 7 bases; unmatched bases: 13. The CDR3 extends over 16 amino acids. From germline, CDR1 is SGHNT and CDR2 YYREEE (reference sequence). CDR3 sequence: CASSDVTGLYVGELFF. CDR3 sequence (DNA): TGTGCCAGCAGCGATGTGACAGGGTTGTATGTCGGGGAGCTGTTTTTT. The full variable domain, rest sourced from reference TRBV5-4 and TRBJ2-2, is ETGVTQSPTHLIKTRGQQVTLRCSSQSGHNTVSWYQQALGQGPQFIFQYYREEENGRGNFPPRFSGLQFPNYSSELNVNALELDDSALYLCASSDVTGLYVGELFFGEGSRLTVL.

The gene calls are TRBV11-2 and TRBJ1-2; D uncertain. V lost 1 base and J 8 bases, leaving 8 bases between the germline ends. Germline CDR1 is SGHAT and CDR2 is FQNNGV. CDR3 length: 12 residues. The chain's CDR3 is CASSLGAYGYTF. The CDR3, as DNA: TGTGCCAGCAGCTTAGGAGCATACGGCTACACCTTC. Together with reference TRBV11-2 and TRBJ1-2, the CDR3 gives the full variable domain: EAGVAQSPRYKIIEKRQSVAFWCNPISGHATLYWYQQILGQGPKLLIQFQNNGVVDDSQLPKDRFSAERLKGVDSTLKIQPAKLEDSAVYLCASSLGAYGYTFGSGTRLTVV.

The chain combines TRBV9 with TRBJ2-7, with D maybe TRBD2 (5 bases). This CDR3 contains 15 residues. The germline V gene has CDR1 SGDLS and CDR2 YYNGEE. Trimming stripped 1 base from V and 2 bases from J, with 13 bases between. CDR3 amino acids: CASSVTPEATYEQYF. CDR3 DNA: TGTGCCAGCAGCGTAACCCCGGAGGCGACCTACGAGCAGTACTTC.

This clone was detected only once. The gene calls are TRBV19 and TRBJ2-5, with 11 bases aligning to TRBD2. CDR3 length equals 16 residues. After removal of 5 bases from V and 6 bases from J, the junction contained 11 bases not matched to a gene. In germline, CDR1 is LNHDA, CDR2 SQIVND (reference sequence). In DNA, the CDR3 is TGTGCCAGTAGTTTTATAGCGGGAGGGCGCGGGAAGACCCAGTACTTC. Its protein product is CASSFIAGGRGKTQYF.

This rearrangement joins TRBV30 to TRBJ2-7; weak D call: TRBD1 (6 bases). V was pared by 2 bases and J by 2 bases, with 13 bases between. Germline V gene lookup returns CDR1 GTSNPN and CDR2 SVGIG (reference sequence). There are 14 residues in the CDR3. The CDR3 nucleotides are TGTGCCTGGAGTCGGGACACGGTGCCCTACGAGCAGTACTTC. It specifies CAWSRDTVPYEQYF.